This TCR beta chain emerged from a study of technical replicates of blood from a handful of donors. Germline-derived CDR1 and CDR2 are SGHTA and FQGNSA. This CDR3 region has 14 residues. Trimming took 8 bases from V and 4 from J; bases not matched to a gene: 6. Repertoires were generated with immunoSEQ multiplex PCR, while TCRdb's copy carries only in-frame clones and drops some. The repertoire includes around 93,000 clones, around 96% of them detected once, and about 0.35% sits in the top ten. This clone was counted a single time. The sequence derives from a human donor in good health. Sample: T cells isolated from PBMCs. The chain employs TRBV7-2 and TRBJ2-3, with 10 positions matching TRBD2. The CDR3 nucleotides are TGTGCCAGCGGAAGGACTAGCGGTTCAGATACGCAGTATTTT. Translation: CASGRTSGSDTQYF.